Presented here are 18 T cell receptor beta chains from one specimen sequenced in a study of blood T cells in healthy people across ages. Using a J-beta primer mix together with a sample-barcoded 5' primer, a second PCR was run for about 7 to 12 cycles. TCRdb processed the 5' RACE reads anew with MiXCR; each CDR3 protein has one entry. Of hundreds of thousands of distinct CDR3 sequences in the sample, roughly half were seen once. The sequencing input was blood. The source of these receptors is a woman aged 80 or older in good health.

The V call is TRBV4-2, the J call TRBJ2-7, with TRBD2 identical over 9 bases. Germline assignment: CDR1 LGHNA and CDR2 YNFKEQ. Trimming at V came to 0 bases and at J to 5 bases, leaving 8 bases not matched to a gene. The CDR3 loop spans 16 amino acids. CDR3 bases: TGTGCCAGCAGCCAAGAACCTAGCGGGATTTCCCACGAGCAGTACTTC. Translated: CASSQEPSGISHEQYF.

This chain links TRBV28 with TRBJ2-4; 8 positions match TRBD1. The V segment lost 5 bases and the J segment 7 bases; nucleotides outside the gene matches: 13. The CDR3 runs 16 residues. From germline, CDR1 is MDHEN and CDR2 SYDVKM. The CDR3 bases are TGTGCCAGCAGTCCTTACTACAGGGGGTCAAGGAACATTCAGTACTTC. It yields the protein CASSPYYRGSRNIQYF.

As to this clonotype: This may be a read error, as it is one base from a much larger clone. The rearrangement uses TRBV6-5 and TRBJ2-3; D might be TRBD1 or TRBD2, each matching 5 bases. Germline V lookup: CDR1 MNHEY, CDR2 SVGAGI. The V and J ends lost 11 bases and 7 bases respectively, with 19 bases between them. CDR3 length equals 13 residues. CDR3 residues: CACTTGGLHTQYF. The CDR3 DNA reads as TGTGCCTGTACTACTGGGGGTTTACATACGCAGTATTTT.

V and J are TRBV7-9 and TRBJ2-4; D is uncertain. The better agreement between TRBJ2-7 and the DNA end casts doubt on the J call. The CDR3 runs 13 residues. Per the germline V gene, CDR1 is SEHNR and CDR2 is FQNEAQ (reference sequence). CDR3 loop: CASSVPVADEQYF. CDR3 in DNA: TGTGCCAGCAGCGTCCCAGTCGCGGACGAGCAGTACTTC.

About this clonotype: The limits of the CDR3 on the DNA are not certain, so only TCRdb's listed CDR3 is given. The rearrangement joins TRBV5-1 to TRBJ1-2; the D call TRBD1 from the table was never checked on the DNA. The CDR3 region is 18 residues in length, termini included. Germline CDR1 and CDR2: SGHRS and YFSETQ. CDR3 sequence reads: CTSSFRGQGARDGYGCTF.

This clonotype has ten or more counts. This chain links TRBV7-3 with TRBJ2-1; TRBD2 is a possible D gene (6 bases). The CDR3 has 14 residues. The germline gives CDR1 SGHTA, CDR2 FQGTGA. V was clipped by 4 bases and J by 6 bases, with 13 bases between them. The DNA of the CDR3 is TGTGCCAGCAGCTACCTAGGACTATCCAATGAGCAGTTCTTC. It is translated as CASSYLGLSNEQFF.

The V call is TRBV7-2, the J call TRBJ2-6; perhaps D is TRBD1 or TRBD2 (5 bases each). Trimming stripped 5 bases from V and 0 bases from J, with 11 bases between. There are 16 residues in the CDR3. Germline V CDR1 and CDR2: SGHTA, FQGNSA. CDR3 DNA sequence: TGTGCCAGCAGCCCGGGACCGAGCTCTGGGGCCAACGTCCTGACTTTC. This translates into CASSPGPSSGANVLTF.

This clonotype has a count of ten or more. The chain combines TRBV20-1 with TRBJ2-3, with 7 bases matching TRBD2. V was clipped by 1 base and J by 1 base; unmatched bases: 5. This CDR3 spans 15 amino acids. The germline gives CDR1 DFQATT, CDR2 SNEGSKA (reference sequence). The CDR3 sequence is CSARVRERRTDTQYF. CDR3 DNA sequence: TGCAGTGCTAGAGTGCGGGAGCGTCGCACAGATACGCAGTATTTT.

This clonotype has a handful of counts. This chain uses TRBV10-3 with TRBJ1-2; no firm D call. V was cut by 5 bases and J by 6 bases, with 7 bases left in between. The CDR3 has 11 residues. CDR1 and CDR2 (germline): ENHRY, SYGVKD. The CDR3 DNA sequence: TGTGCCATCAGTTCAGGAGATGGCTACACCTTC. It yields the protein CAISSGDGYTF.

V usage is TRBV7-9 and J usage is TRBJ1-3; 7 bases agree with TRBD1. CDR3 length: 16 residues. Germline CDR1 SEHNR, CDR2 FQNEAQ (reference sequence). V dropped 5 bases and J dropped 0; count of bases not matched to a gene: 7. CDR3 coding DNA: TGTGCCAGCAGCCCGCAGGGGGGATTCTCTGGAAACACCATATATTTT. This encodes CASSPQGGFSGNTIYF.

The V gene is TRBV25-1, the J gene TRBJ2-5, with TRBD1 identical over 8 bases. V dropped 2 bases and J dropped 6; count of bases not matched to a gene: 8. The germline V gene has CDR1 MGHDK and CDR2 SYGVNS. The CDR3 is 15 amino acids. The CDR3 region is CASSERPGGFKTQYF. In DNA, the CDR3 is TGTGCCAGCAGTGAACGCCCAGGGGGCTTCAAGACCCAGTACTTC.

This chain links TRBV25-1 with TRBJ1-4, with a possible D match to TRBD1 (5 bases). The germline V gene has CDR1 MGHDK and CDR2 SYGVNS. V lost 3 bases, J lost 8 bases, and 7 bases lay in between. This CDR3 has 12 amino acids. The CDR3 nucleotides are TGTGCCAGCAGTGACGAGGGGGAAAAACTGTTTTTT. This encodes CASSDEGEKLFF.

The J gene is TRBJ2-7, the V gene TRBV25-1, with 7 bases aligning to TRBD1. J lost 1 base, V lost 7 bases, and 4 bases had no gene match. This CDR3 region has 13 residues. The germline gives CDR1 MGHDK, CDR2 SYGVNS. The CDR3 region has the DNA TGTGCCAGCAAGGGGGCGGATTCCTACGAGCAGTACTTC. The encoded protein is CASKGADSYEQYF.

This clonotype has just a few counts. This rearrangement joins TRBV5-8 to TRBJ1-2, with a possible D match to TRBD1 (5 bases). The germline V gene encodes CDR1 SGHTS and CDR2 YDEGEE. This CDR3 is 16 amino acids long. Trimming took off 6 bases at V and 1 base at J, with 19 bases between the two ends. CDR3 amino acids: CASTEPHAGGNYGYTF. The CDR3 region has the DNA TGTGCCAGCACCGAGCCTCACGCCGGGGGTAACTATGGCTACACCTTC. Full variable domain (missing parts from reference TRBV5-8 and TRBJ1-2): EAGVTQSPTHLIKTRGQQATLRCSPISGHTSVYWYQQALGLGLQFLLWYDEGEERNRGNFPPRFSGRQFPNYSSELNVNALELEDSALYLCASTEPHAGGNYGYTFGSGTRLTVV.

The sample holds many counts of this clonotype. The chain recombines TRBV27 with TRBJ2-3; D ambiguous. Germline V CDR1 and CDR2: MNHEY, SMNVEV (reference sequence). Trimming took off 8 bases at V and 0 bases at J, with 6 bases between the two ends. The CDR3 is made up of 12 amino acids. The DNA for the CDR3 is TGTGCCAGCCACAAAAGCACAGATACGCAGTATTTT. It is translated as CASHKSTDTQYF.

This clonotype showed up many times. This sequence joins TRBV4-2 and TRBJ2-1; a weak D match, TRBD1 (6 bases). CDR1 and CDR2 (germline): LGHNA, YNFKEQ. This CDR3 contains 13 residues. Trimming took off 7 bases at V and 8 bases at J, with 15 bases between the two ends. This CDR3 is CASTAAPGDEQFF. CDR3 sequence (DNA): TGTGCCAGCACGGCGGCGCCAGGGGATGAGCAGTTCTTC.

This clonotype was picked up many times. CDR3 nucleotide sequence: TGCAGTGCTCACCCCGACAGACTATTCAATCAGCCCCAGCATTTT. This encodes CSAHPDRLFNQPQHF. V gene TRBV20-1 combines with J gene TRBJ1-5, with D perhaps matching TRBD1 (5 bases). Trimming shortened V by 5 bases and J by 3 bases, and 17 bases separated the two germline ends. The CDR3 is 15 residues long. Germline CDR1 reads DFQATT; CDR2 reads SNEGSKA (reference sequence).

This chain uses TRBV29-1 with TRBJ2-4, with D perhaps TRBD1 (5 bases). The assigned J gene may be wrong: the sequence end matches TRBJ2-7 better. The germline CDR1 and CDR2 sequences are SQVTM and ANQGSEA. The CDR3 runs 14 residues. CDR3 loop: CSVSQMDTSLEQYF. The CDR3 DNA sequence: TGCAGCGTTAGCCAGATGGACACCTCCCTCGAGCAGTACTTC.